The T cell receptor beta chain described here comes from a study of T cell changes during pregnancy in multiple sclerosis (dated by TCRdb to about 2019). A note on the overall study: Changes in the T cell repertoire over the course of pregnancy were examined in this study in women with multiple sclerosis.

In the germline V gene, CDR1 corresponds to SGHRS and CDR2 to YFSETQ. After removal of 0 bases from V and 9 bases from J, the junction retains 11 bases not matched to a gene. The CDR3 holds 16 amino acids from the cysteine to the phenylalanine. Solely the CDR3 DNA is kept, with 48 bases framed from the first base. A word on this clone: What this receptor recognizes is not known. Base-call qualities are not available, and no considerably larger clone is one nucleotide away.

Receptor libraries were prepared by the immunoSEQ multiplex PCR assay. TCRdb mirrors the immuneACCESS table, restricted to in-frame sequences. Some clones are absent from its copies; in checked studies, under half trace to an unresolved V gene, and the reason for the others is unknown. The sample table shows tens of thousands of clones, and 90% are seen once. The ten largest make up less than 4% of the sample. This chain joins TRBV5-1 to TRBJ2-1; 8 central bases correspond to TRBD2. The TCR was taken from a female donor in good health, enrolled as a control in a pregnancy study. This specimen consisted of peripheral blood, obtained in the first trimester of pregnancy. This receptor has the CDR3 CASSLEFGGARSEQFF. The DNA sequence is given as TGCGCCAGCAGCTTGGAGTTCGGGGGGGCCCGTAGTGAGCAGTTCTTC.